This T cell receptor beta chain derives from a study of CD8+CD57+ T cells in acquired aplastic anemia (dated by TCRdb to between 2017 and 2018). Notes on the research overall: On average, sorted CD4+ and CD8+ cells yielded about 3 ug of extracted DNA, with a range of about 0.17 to 27.4 ug. A CD8+CD57+ expansion meant a frequency higher than the mean frequency seen in healthy subjects. Paper-wide results and their limitations: Twenty-nine CD8+ CDR3 sequences were found in both patients and controls but appeared to be highly expressed in patients and within the immunodominant clones of the patients. Between patients and healthy controls, no significant difference in CD8+ Simpson's diversity was found (P=0.060).

Expansion of CD8+CD57+ cells had been shown by flow cytometry in the patients chosen for sequencing. Every patient had severe acquired aplastic anemia, diagnosed using the International Study of Aplastic Anemia and Agranulocytosis and Camitta criteria. No therapy had been received by the patients at the time of blood sampling. In the study, sorted CD4+ and CD8+ blood T cells from patients with severe aplastic anemia and from healthy subjects underwent deep sequencing of TCR repertoires. Patients were enrolled under clinicaltrials.gov protocols 00001620, 01623167, 00001397, 00071045, 00081523 and 00961064 in the USA. Ficoll-Paque density gradient centrifugation was used to isolate peripheral blood mononuclear cells. CD4+ and CD8+ T cells were sorted by FACS or magnetic beads before DNA extraction. Genomic DNA served as template for TCR beta VDJ combination and CDR3 sequence profiling. TCR repertoire sequencing was run on an Illumina HiSeq 2000. The paper's data handling went like this. TRBV/TRBJ rearrangement plots, CDR3 size and DJ length profiles, and Simpson's diversity index were used to evaluate the repertoires. The immunodominant clone was defined as the most abundant DNA sequence in deep sequencing data. CDR3 amino acid sequences were checked for sharing between subjects and were compared against published repertoires and the VDJdb database. TCRdb ran its own pipeline on the public reads, namely fastp trimming at Q25 and MiXCR clone calling, and kept in-frame beta chains. CDR3 protein sequences are deduplicated, and each keeps its most common genes and DNA. The V and J calls were not made by the authors but by TCRdb's processing. For this sample the table gives 200,000 or so distinct CDR3 sequences, of which around 47% were detected only once. 8.5% to 10% of the sample lies in the top ten.

The junction carries 8 bases between V and J, which are trimmed by 1 base and 4 bases respectively. For CDR1 and CDR2, the germline V gene lists SQVTM and ANQGSEA. The CDR3 sequence holds 12 residues, the cysteine and phenylalanine included. Kept here is only the CDR3 DNA, which spans 36 bases and is read in frame from base 1. Regarding this clonotype: Its binding antigen is unknown. No much larger clonotype is one base removed from it; base qualities were not supplied.

Specimen: sorted CD4+, CD8+, or CD8+CD57+ T cells (not recorded which) from PBMCs. The TCR was taken from a human donor with aplastic anemia. The chain couples TRBV29-1 to TRBJ2-7; the D gene is unclear. The sequence in DNA is TGCAGCGTTGAAGCAGCCGGGTACGAGCAGTACTTC. The translation is CSVEAAGYEQYF.